Listed below are T cell receptor beta chains from one sample, sequenced in a study of blood T cell repertoires in COVID-19. Assay: immunoSEQ multiplex PCR; the TCRdb copy retains only in-frame clones and omits some. The sample lists 200,000 to 300,000 clones, approximately 82% occurring once. The sequenced material came from peripheral blood. All receptors come from a man in his forties or fifties who had recovered from COVID-19. Each CDR3 is given with its conserved first and last residue. Each record gives: clone size, D gene, V gene, J gene, CDR3 length, CDR3 DNA, CDR3 protein. The D gene is left open where the match is weak. Only part of the rows carry a size: once, few, many, or a class if the clone is expanded.

>NA|TRBD1|TRBV5-4|TRBJ2-7|14
TGTGCCAGCAGCTCGGGACAGGGGGCCTACGAGCAGTACTTC
CASSSGQGAYEQYF
>NA|NA|TRBV4-2|TRBJ1-1|14
TGTGCCAGCAGCCAGTCAGGGGACCCCCCCGAAGCTTTCTTT
CASSQSGDPPEAFF
>NA|NA|TRBV19|TRBJ2-7|12
TGTGCCAGTAGTATACAGGGCGACGAGCAGTACTTC
CASSIQGDEQYF
>NA|NA|TRBV11-3|TRBJ1-1|14
TGTGCCAGCAGCCCCTGGGACAATCAGTTTGAAGCTTTCTTT
CASSPWDNQFEAFF
>NA|TRBD1|TRBV11-2|TRBJ1-1|14
TGTGCCAGCAGCGTACAACAGGGGAGCGCTGAAGCTTTCTTT
CASSVQQGSAEAFF
>NA|TRBD2|TRBV29-1|TRBJ2-1|16
TGCAGCGTTGTTACTAGCGGGCTATCCCCTTACAATGAGCAGTTCTTC
CSVVTSGLSPYNEQFF
>NA|NA|TRBV27|TRBJ2-3|13
TGTGCCAGCAGTTTCAAAACAGCAGATACGCAGTATTTT
CASSFKTADTQYF
>NA|NA|TRBV25-1|TRBJ2-7|14
TGTGCCAGCAGTGCCAATAAGGGGATAGGCGAGCAGTACTTC
CASSANKGIGEQYF
>NA|TRBD1|TRBV10-1|TRBJ2-3|18
TGCGCCAGCAGTGAGTTCCCCGGGACAGGGGACGAAGAGGATACGCAGTATTTT
CASSEFPGTGDEEDTQYF
>NA|TRBD1|TRBV5-4|TRBJ1-2|16
TGTGCCAGCAGCAAGGGACAGGACGTATTTAACTATGGCTACACCTTC
CASSKGQDVFNYGYTF
>NA|TRBD1|TRBV11-2|TRBJ2-7|14
TGTGCCAGCAGCATCTCACAGGGGCCCCACGAGCAGTACTTC
CASSISQGPHEQYF
>once|TRBD1|TRBV7-2|TRBJ2-4|15
TGTGCCAGCAGCTCGGGACAGACAGCCAAAAACATTCAGTACTTC
CASSSGQTAKNIQYF
>NA|NA|TRBV20-1|TRBJ2-7|11
TGCAGTGCTACTATGGGGGGCGAGCAGTACTTC
CSATMGGEQYF
>NA|TRBD2|TRBV27|TRBJ2-5|15
TGTGCCAGCAGCGCCGGGACTAGCGGGCAAGAGACCCAGTACTTC
CASSAGTSGQETQYF
>NA|TRBD1|TRBV5-1|TRBJ2-5|14
TGCGCCAGCAGCTTCGGGACAGTAAAGGAGACCCAGTACTTC
CASSFGTVKETQYF
>NA|TRBD2|TRBV7-2|TRBJ2-1|16
TGTGCCAGCAGCTTTTCGGCGGGAGGTGAGTACAATGAGCAGTTCTTC
CASSFSAGGEYNEQFF
>NA|TRBD1|TRBV2|TRBJ1-2|12
TGTGCCAGCAGTGCACAGGGGAGTGGCTACACCTTC
CASSAQGSGYTF
>NA|TRBD2|TRBV9|TRBJ2-1|15
TGTGCCAGCAGCGGGCCCGGGACTAGCGGTAATGAGCAGTTCTTC
CASSGPGTSGNEQFF
>NA|TRBD2|TRBV7-4|TRBJ2-3|21
TGTGCCAGCAGCTTAGCGTCGGAGAGGACTAGCGGGGCAACGGGAACAGATACGCAGTATTTT
CASSLASERTSGATGTDTQYF
>few|TRBD1|TRBV2|TRBJ1-5|14
TGTGCCAGCAGCCAACAGGGGAAGGATCAGCCCCAGCATTTT
CASSQQGKDQPQHF
>NA|NA|TRBV2|TRBJ2-2|15
TGTGCCAGCACCCAGACCCAGGGGTGGACCGGGGAGCTGTTTTTT
CASTQTQGWTGELFF
>NA|NA|TRBV7-2|TRBJ2-1|19
TGTGCCAGCAGCCCCAAGATTTCGATCGGTGATCTTCCTTACAATGAGCAGTTCTTC
CASSPKISIGDLPYNEQFF
>NA|TRBD1|TRBV2|TRBJ2-7|13
TGTGCCAGCACCCGGACAGGTAGCTACGAGCAGTACTTC
CASTRTGSYEQYF
>NA|TRBD2|TRBV5-1|TRBJ2-3|17
TGCGCCAGCAGCTTGGTACTAGCGGGAGTGGCGGGAGATACGCAGTATTTT
CASSLVLAGVAGDTQYF
>NA|NA|TRBV12-5|TRBJ2-5|12
TGTGCTAGTGCCAGGGTTGAAGAGACCCAGTACTTC
CASARVEETQYF
>NA|TRBD1|TRBV7-2|TRBJ1-2|16
TGTGCCAGCAGCTTCCTATCATCTCGACAGGGCTATGGCTACACCTTC
CASSFLSSRQGYGYTF
>NA|TRBD2|TRBV30|TRBJ2-3|16
TGTGCCTTGGGAGGGGGGACTAGCGGTGGCACAGATACGCAGTATTTT
CALGGGTSGGTDTQYF
>NA|NA|TRBV10-3|TRBJ1-2|14
TGTGCCATCAGTGATGTTTTCGGGAACTATGGCTACACCTTC
CAISDVFGNYGYTF
>NA|TRBD1|TRBV6-6|TRBJ1-5|15
TGTGCCAGCAGTTACTCACAGGGGTTAGGCCAGCCCCAGCATTTT
CASSYSQGLGQPQHF
>NA|TRBD1|TRBV14|TRBJ1-2|16
TGTGCCAGCAGCCGTAGTCGACAGGGATTTAACTATGGCTACACCTTC
CASSRSRQGFNYGYTF
>NA|TRBD1|TRBV7-8|TRBJ1-2|19
TGTGCCAGCAGCTTGAGTCCTTGGGGTGACGAGACAGGGAACTATGGCTACACCTTC
CASSLSPWGDETGNYGYTF
>NA|TRBD1|TRBV30|TRBJ1-6|17
TGTGCCTGGAGTGTCCCACTCCCGGGACAGATTAATTCACCCCTCCACTTT
CAWSVPLPGQINSPLHF
>once|TRBD2|TRBV7-2|TRBJ2-7|15
TGTGCCAGCAGCTTAGGTGGCGGGAGAACCTACGAGCAGTACTTC
CASSLGGGRTYEQYF
>NA|TRBD1|TRBV10-2|TRBJ1-4|15
TGCGCCAGCAGTGACCCGGGACAGGGGGGTGAAAAACTGTTTTTT
CASSDPGQGGEKLFF
>NA|NA|TRBV7-2|TRBJ2-3|13
TGTGCCAGCAGCTCTCCCCCCTCAGATACGCAGTATTTT
CASSSPPSDTQYF
>NA|TRBD2|TRBV18|TRBJ2-2|17
TGTGCCAGCTCACTGGCTAGCGGGGCGTCGAACACCGGGGAGCTGTTTTTT
CASSLASGASNTGELFF
>NA|NA|TRBV11-2|TRBJ1-3|17
TGTGCCAGCAGCCGGACTCAGGGGCCTGGCTCTGGAAACACCATATATTTT
CASSRTQGPGSGNTIYF
>NA|TRBD1|TRBV6-2/TRBV6-3|TRBJ1-2|17
TGTGCCAGCAGACCTGTCCCGGGACAGGGTCTGAGCTATGGCTACACCTTC
CASRPVPGQGLSYGYTF
>NA|NA|TRBV5-4|TRBJ1-2|13
TGTGCCAGCAGCTTGGGGAGCAACTATGGCTACACCTTC
CASSLGSNYGYTF
>few|NA|TRBV11-2|TRBJ1-1|14
TGTGCCAGCAGCGCGCTACCTATGAACACTGAAGCTTTCTTT
CASSALPMNTEAFF
>NA|NA|TRBV3-1/TRBV3-2|TRBJ1-2|15
TGTGCCAGCAGCCACAGGATGGGCTTTTACTATGGCTACACCTTC
CASSHRMGFYYGYTF
>NA|TRBD1|TRBV10-3|TRBJ2-2|15
TGTGCCATCGCTGCTGGGACAGGGATGACCGGGGAGCTGTTTTTT
CAIAAGTGMTGELFF
>NA|NA|TRBV3-1/TRBV3-2|TRBJ2-7|13
TGTGCCAGCAGCCCCGCTTTGGGGAGCGAGCAGTACTTC
CASSPALGSEQYF
>NA|NA|TRBV2|TRBJ2-1|16
TGTGCCAGCAGCCCCAGGGGGGCCGGGGGAGACAATGAGCAGTTCTTC
CASSPRGAGGDNEQFF
>once|TRBD1|TRBV30|TRBJ1-5|18
TGTGCCTGGAGCCGTGGGACAGGGGGGATATATAGCAATCAGCCCCAGCATTTT
CAWSRGTGGIYSNQPQHF
>NA|NA|TRBV2|TRBJ2-7|13
TGTGCCGGCCCCCCTCGGGGGTCCTACGAGCAGTACTTC
CAGPPRGSYEQYF
>NA|NA|TRBV7-2|TRBJ1-1|14
TGTGCCAGCAGCTTAATAGGAAAGGGGACTGAAGCTTTCTTT
CASSLIGKGTEAFF
>NA|TRBD2|TRBV9|TRBJ2-1|15
TGTGCCAGCAGCGTAGAGGGAGGGTCCTACAATGAGCAGTTCTTC
CASSVEGGSYNEQFF
>NA|TRBD1|TRBV7-2|TRBJ2-7|15
TGTGCCAGCAGCTTAGCGCACTCAGGGGGCTACGAGCAGTACTTC
CASSLAHSGGYEQYF
>NA|TRBD1|TRBV19|TRBJ1-4|14
TGTGCCAGTAGTATCCGGGACAGGACGGCGAAACTGTTTTTT
CASSIRDRTAKLFF
>NA|TRBD1|TRBV27|TRBJ1-2|16
TGTGCCAGCAGTTTGAGCCCCAGGGGGCCGGTCGGGGGCTACACCTTC
CASSLSPRGPVGGYTF
>NA|TRBD2|TRBV7-2|TRBJ2-7|14
TGTGCCAGCAGGAGTAGCGGGGGGACGGGTGAGCAGTACTTC
CASRSSGGTGEQYF
>NA|NA|TRBV5-6|TRBJ1-5|13
TGTGCCAGCAGCCTACAGAGCAATCAGCCCCAGCATTTT
CASSLQSNQPQHF
>few|NA|TRBV5-8|TRBJ2-6|15
TGTGCCAGCAGGCAGGTAGGGGCCGGGGCCAACGTCCTGACTTTC
CASRQVGAGANVLTF